A single sample gave rise to the 2 T cell receptor beta chains below, sequenced in a study of radiotherapy plus CTLA-4 blockade in lung cancer. TCRdb keeps only in-frame clones here, not all; method: immunoSEQ multiplex PCR. The sample comprises about 60,000 clones, about three quarters of which are singletons, and 3.5% to 4.5% rests with the top ten. The sequencing used peripheral blood, collected from a patient treated with radiotherapy plus ipilimumab. These receptors were collected from a human donor with non-small cell lung cancer who had a partial response to radiotherapy plus ipilimumab.

With respect to this clone: The junction differs from germline at one of its ends, possibly a read error. The chain uses TRBV29-1 and TRBJ1-1; TRBD1 aligns across 8 bases. The V gene's germline CDR1 is SQVTM and CDR2 ANQGSEA. The CDR3 covers 11 residues. CDR3 coding DNA: TGCAGCGTTGAAGAGGCACAGGGGGGGCTCTTT. This encodes CSVEEAQGGLF.

V and J are TRBV5-4 and TRBJ1-2, with D uncertain. The germline gives CDR1 SGHNT, CDR2 YYREEE (reference sequence). CDR3 size: 13 residues. The V gene lost 4 bases and the J gene lost 5 bases, with 12 bases spanning the gap. The CDR3 protein is CASSLSGRYGYTF. The CDR3 DNA sequence: TGTGCCAGCAGCCTGTCCGGGAGGTATGGCTACACCTTC.